Listed here is a single T cell receptor beta chain. Authors' methods: For nucleated cells, counts were estimated from reference gene primer amplification. Profiling relied on immunoSEQ multiplex PCR, and the TCRdb table lists in-frame clones only, not all of them. From that table come the V and J calls and clone size; the DNA was used to work out D and trimming. The repertoire holds approximately 89,000 clones, around four fifths seen once, with less than 15% in the top ten. This sample stems from a study of blood T cell repertoires in COVID-19. Background on the study: Samples taken during acute and convalescent COVID-19 were collected in the United States, Italy and Spain. From T cells, B-cell-depleted T cells, or PBMCs came the material, which was cDNA or gDNA.

With V trimmed by 3 bases and J by 2 bases, 7 bases remained unmatched. Germline V gives CDR1 SGDLS, CDR2 YYNGEE. The length of the CDR3 is 15 residues. Sequenced input: peripheral blood. The clonotype originates from a human donor in a cohort sampled during active COVID-19. The chain links TRBV9 to TRBJ2-5; 7 nucleotides agree with TRBD1. The CDR3 region is CASSALEGAQETQYF. For the CDR3, the DNA is TGTGCCAGCAGCGCTCTTGAGGGGGCACAAGAGACCCAGTACTTC.